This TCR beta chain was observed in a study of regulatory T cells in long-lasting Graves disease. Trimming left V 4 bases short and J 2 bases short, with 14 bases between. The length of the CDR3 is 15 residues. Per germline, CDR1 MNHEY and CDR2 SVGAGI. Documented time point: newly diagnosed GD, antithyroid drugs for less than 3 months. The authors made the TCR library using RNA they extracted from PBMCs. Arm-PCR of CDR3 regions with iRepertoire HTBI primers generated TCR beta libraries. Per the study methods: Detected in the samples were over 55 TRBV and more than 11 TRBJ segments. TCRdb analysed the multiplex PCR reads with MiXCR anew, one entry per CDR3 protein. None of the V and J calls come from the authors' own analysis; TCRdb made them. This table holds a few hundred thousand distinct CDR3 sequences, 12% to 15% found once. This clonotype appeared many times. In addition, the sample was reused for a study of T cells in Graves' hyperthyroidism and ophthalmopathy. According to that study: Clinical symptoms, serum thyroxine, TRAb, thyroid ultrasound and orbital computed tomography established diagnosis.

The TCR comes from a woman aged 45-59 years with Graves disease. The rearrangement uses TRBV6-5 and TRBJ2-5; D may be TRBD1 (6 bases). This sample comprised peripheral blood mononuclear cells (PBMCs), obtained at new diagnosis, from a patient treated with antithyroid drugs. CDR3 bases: TGTGCCAGCAGTTTAGACAGGACGGATCAAGAGACCCAGTACTTC. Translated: CASSLDRTDQETQYF.